This is a list of T cell receptor beta chains from one sample in a study of human T cells and chemical hapten exposure. Each CDR3 protein is one row after TCRdb ran MiXCR on the RACE reads. The sample has nearly 350,000 distinct CDR3 sequences; around 7% are singletons. Sequences were derived from whole blood, sampled in connection with sensitization to the hapten diphenylcyclopropenone (DPC). Receptors were obtained from a woman in her late teens or twenties with alopecia areata. Some clones in this sample may be carry-over from other donors' samples. CDR3s include the opening cysteine and the closing phenylalanine or tryptophan. The order of the fields is J gene, clone size, V gene, D gene, CDR3 protein, CDR3 DNA. D genes are given only for firm matches. The size of a clone is reported for some rows only, either as once, few or many, or as a class for expanded clones.

TRBJ1-2	many	TRBV12-3/TRBV12-4	.	CASSSRRPINGYTF	TGTGCCAGCAGTTCCCGACGACCGATAAATGGCTACACCTTC
TRBJ1-1	many	TRBV28	TRBD1	CASRLQGIEAFF	TGTGCCAGCAGGTTACAGGGGATTGAAGCTTTCTTT
TRBJ1-2	few	TRBV6-1	.	CASSVRDGSYGYTF	TGTGCCAGCAGTGTAAGGGACGGATCCTATGGCTACACCTTC
TRBJ1-1	few	TRBV20-1	.	CSARVEGFHTEAFF	TGCAGTGCTAGAGTGGAGGGATTTCACACTGAAGCTTTCTTT
TRBJ1-5	.	TRBV3-1	.	CASSQSLAQPQHF	TGTGCCAGCAGCCAAAGTCTAGCTCAGCCCCAGCATTTT
TRBJ2-1	many	TRBV7-8	TRBD2	CASSPYRLAGGYEQFF	TGTGCCAGCAGCCCTTACCGACTAGCGGGGGGCTATGAGCAGTTCTTC
TRBJ2-7	many	TRBV29-1	.	CSVYRVGEQYF	TGCAGCGTTTACAGGGTGGGCGAGCAGTACTTC
TRBJ2-2	many	TRBV7-2	.	CASSPDRSYTGELFF	TGTGCCAGCAGTCCCGACAGGTCTTACACCGGGGAGCTGTTTTTT
TRBJ2-7	many	TRBV2	.	CASSRSHEQYF	TGTGCCAGCAGTAGGAGTCACGAGCAGTACTTC
TRBJ2-5	many	TRBV3-1	.	CASSRYDIQETQYF	TGTGCCAGCAGCCGCTACGACATCCAAGAGACCCAGTACTTC
TRBJ2-7	few	TRBV7-9	.	CASSLKGTLFYEQYF	TGTGCCAGCAGCTTAAAGGGGACCCTTTTCTACGAGCAGTACTTC
TRBJ1-3	.	TRBV11-2	.	CASSLVGISGRNTIYF	TGTGCCAGCAGCTTAGTAGGGATATCAGGAAGAAACACCATATATTTT
TRBJ1-2	few	TRBV11-1	TRBD1	CASSLRQGYYGYTF	TGTGCCAGCAGCTTACGACAGGGCTACTATGGCTACACCTTC
TRBJ2-1	few	TRBV18	.	CASSRLNYNNEQFF	TGTGCCAGCTCCCGTCTCAATTACAACAATGAGCAGTTCTTC
TRBJ2-5	many	TRBV28	.	CAGRGADQETQYF	TGTGCCGGCCGCGGTGCCGACCAAGAGACCCAGTACTTC
TRBJ2-1	many	TRBV14	.	CASSQEAEDEQFF	TGTGCCAGCAGCCAAGAGGCAGAAGATGAGCAGTTCTTC
TRBJ2-5	.	TRBV12-3/TRBV12-4	TRBD2	CASSLSTSGDRETQYF	TGTGCCAGCAGTTTAAGTACTAGCGGGGACCGAGAGACCCAGTACTTC
TRBJ2-7	many	TRBV27	.	CASRPLAWQMEQYF	TGTGCCAGCAGACCCTTAGCATGGCAAATGGAGCAGTACTTC
TRBJ2-7	.	TRBV7-2	TRBD2	CASSLAASGVYEQYF	TGTGCCAGCAGCTTAGCGGCTAGCGGGGTTTACGAGCAGTACTTC
TRBJ2-1	many	TRBV19	TRBD2	CAGSRRGANYNEQFF	TGTGCCGGGTCCAGGCGGGGGGCAAACTACAATGAGCAGTTCTTC
TRBJ1-4	few	TRBV28	.	CASSSERSRDEKLFF	TGTGCCAGCAGCTCGGAGAGGAGTAGGGATGAAAAACTGTTTTTT
TRBJ2-7	few	TRBV18	.	CASSPRNRPTDEQYF	TGTGCCAGCTCACCACGGAACAGGCCCACCGACGAGCAGTACTTC
TRBJ2-3	.	TRBV5-1	.	CASSLEGGRTDTQYF	TGCGCCAGCAGCTTGGAGGGGGGGCGCACAGATACGCAGTATTTT
TRBJ2-7	many	TRBV28	.	CASRLGPYEQYF	TGTGCCAGCAGACTGGGGCCCTACGAGCAGTACTTC
TRBJ1-6	.	TRBV9	.	CASSVYQAPNSPLHF	TGTGCCAGCAGCGTATATCAGGCCCCCAATTCACCCCTCCACTTT
TRBJ1-2	.	TRBV18	.	CASSPNSLAYGYTF	TGTGCCAGCTCACCAAACAGCTTGGCATATGGCTACACCTTC
TRBJ2-1	few	TRBV6-2/TRBV6-3	.	CASSLEGGGSYNEQFF	TGTGCCAGCAGTTTAGAGGGGGGCGGCTCCTACAATGAGCAGTTCTTC
TRBJ2-4	few	TRBV24-1	.	CATSDELGRAKNIQYF	TGTGCCACCAGTGATGAGTTGGGGAGGGCCAAAAACATTCAGTACTTC
TRBJ2-6	.	TRBV6-1	.	CASSEVGSGANVLTF	TGTGCCAGCAGTGAAGTAGGCTCTGGGGCCAACGTCCTGACTTTC
TRBJ2-3	few	TRBV7-8	TRBD1	CASSLAQTGESTDTQYF	TGTGCCAGCAGCTTAGCGCAAACAGGGGAATCCACAGATACGCAGTATTTT
TRBJ1-6	.	TRBV3-1	.	CASSPRGANSPLHF	TGTGCCAGCAGCCCCAGGGGCGCCAATTCACCCCTCCACTTT
TRBJ1-2	few	TRBV29-1	TRBD1	CSVGDRGGGGYGYTF	TGCAGCGTTGGGGACAGGGGTGGCGGAGGCTATGGCTACACCTTC
TRBJ1-1	many	TRBV5-5	.	CASSLLQLNTEAFF	TGTGCCAGCAGCCTGCTACAATTGAACACTGAAGCTTTCTTT
TRBJ1-6	few	TRBV20-1	.	CSAPSSYNSPLHF	TGCAGTGCACCGAGCTCCTATAATTCACCCCTCCACTTT
TRBJ2-7	.	TRBV6-2/TRBV6-3	.	CARGSTRSREQYF	TGTGCCAGGGGATCGACTAGGTCTAGGGAGCAGTACTTC
TRBJ1-5	many	TRBV27	TRBD1	CASSLSYRGSNQPQHF	TGTGCCAGCAGTTTATCCTACAGGGGCAGCAATCAGCCCCAGCATTTT
TRBJ2-3	few	TRBV6-2/TRBV6-3	.	CASRVAGPDTQYF	TGTGCCAGCAGGGTAGCAGGGCCAGATACGCAGTATTTT
TRBJ1-1	many	TRBV4-2	TRBD1	CASSQAGRGLKDTEAFF	TGTGCCAGCAGCCAAGCCGGCAGGGGGCTAAAAGACACTGAAGCTTTCTTT
TRBJ2-4	few	TRBV6-2/TRBV6-3	.	CASSLGGTAALDIQYF	TGTGCCAGCTCACTAGGGGGGACGGCCGCCCTGGACATTCAGTACTTC
TRBJ2-3	.	TRBV6-5	TRBD1	CASSDRDSYTDTQYF	TGTGCCAGCAGTGATCGGGACAGCTACACAGATACGCAGTATTTT
TRBJ2-4	many	TRBV10-3	.	CAISETQNMVGQNIQYF	TGTGCCATCAGTGAAACCCAAAATATGGTCGGCCAAAACATTCAGTACTTC
TRBJ2-3	.	TRBV6-4	.	CASTSRAGGSDTQYF	TGTGCCAGCACCTCCCGGGCCGGAGGGTCAGATACGCAGTATTTT
TRBJ1-5	many	TRBV28	.	CASSLLGEGNQPQHF	TGTGCCAGCAGTTTGTTAGGTGAAGGCAATCAGCCCCAGCATTTT
TRBJ1-5	.	TRBV19	TRBD1	CASSMDRGKSSVGQPQHF	TGTGCCAGTAGTATGGACAGGGGAAAGTCAAGTGTCGGTCAGCCCCAGCATTTT
TRBJ1-5	few	TRBV2	TRBD1	CASSEQGVNQPQHF	TGTGCCAGCAGTGAACAGGGGGTCAATCAGCCCCAGCATTTT
TRBJ1-4	few	TRBV6-5	.	CASSYSGEKLFF	TGTGCCAGCAGTTACTCGGGAGAAAAACTGTTTTTT
TRBJ2-3	many	TRBV29-1	.	CSVELVSKATDTQYF	TGCAGCGTCGAACTAGTGAGCAAGGCCACAGATACGCAGTATTTT
TRBJ2-7	.	TRBV7-9	.	CASSLSGGARFQQYF	TGTGCCAGCAGCTTATCGGGGGGCGCTAGGTTCCAGCAGTACTTC
TRBJ1-2	few	TRBV29-1	.	CSSPPRRAGLRILGFYGYTF	TGCAGCTCACCCCCCCGCAGGGCCGGGTTAAGAATCCTCGGCTTCTATGGCTACACCTTC
TRBJ2-2	.	TRBV7-2	.	CASSLEGSSGELFF	TGTGCCAGCAGCTTAGAGGGGTCCTCCGGGGAGCTGTTTTTT
TRBJ2-5	many	TRBV10-1	TRBD1	CASKTGQGDQETQYF	TGCGCCAGCAAAACGGGACAGGGGGACCAAGAGACCCAGTACTTC
TRBJ2-1	.	TRBV7-2	.	CASSLAGIGVDEQFF	TGTGCCAGCAGCTTAGCTGGTATCGGGGTTGATGAGCAGTTCTTC
TRBJ2-3	many	TRBV6-2/TRBV6-3	.	CASRFARAERQDTQYF	TGTGCCAGTCGATTCGCCCGGGCCGAAAGACAAGATACGCAGTATTTT
TRBJ1-1	many	TRBV9	.	CASSVGQKNTEAFF	TGTGCCAGCAGCGTAGGACAGAAGAACACTGAAGCTTTCTTT
TRBJ1-1	.	TRBV27	.	CASMTGANTEAFF	TGTGCCAGTATGACAGGAGCCAACACTGAAGCTTTCTTT